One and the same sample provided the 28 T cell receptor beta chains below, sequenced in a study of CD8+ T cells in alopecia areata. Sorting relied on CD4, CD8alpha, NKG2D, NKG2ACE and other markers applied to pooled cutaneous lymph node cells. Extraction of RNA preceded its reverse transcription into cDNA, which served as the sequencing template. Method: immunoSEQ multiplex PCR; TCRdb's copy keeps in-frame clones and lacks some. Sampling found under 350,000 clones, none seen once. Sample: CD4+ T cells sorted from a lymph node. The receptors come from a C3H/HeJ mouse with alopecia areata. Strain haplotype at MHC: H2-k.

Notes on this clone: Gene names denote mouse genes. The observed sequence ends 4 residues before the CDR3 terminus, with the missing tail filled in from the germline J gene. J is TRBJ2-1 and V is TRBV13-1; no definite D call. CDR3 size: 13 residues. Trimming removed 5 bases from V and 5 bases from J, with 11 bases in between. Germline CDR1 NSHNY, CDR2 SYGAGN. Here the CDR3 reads CASSAAPDAEQFF. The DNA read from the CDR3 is TGTGCCAGCAGCGCAGCTCCGGATGCT.

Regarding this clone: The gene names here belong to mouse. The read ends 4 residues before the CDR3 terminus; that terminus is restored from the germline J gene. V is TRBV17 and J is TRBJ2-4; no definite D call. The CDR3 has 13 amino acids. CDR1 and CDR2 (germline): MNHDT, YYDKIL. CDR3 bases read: TGTGCTAGCAGTAGTTCGCAGAAAAAC. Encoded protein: CASSSSQKN. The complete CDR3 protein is CASSSSQKNTLYF.

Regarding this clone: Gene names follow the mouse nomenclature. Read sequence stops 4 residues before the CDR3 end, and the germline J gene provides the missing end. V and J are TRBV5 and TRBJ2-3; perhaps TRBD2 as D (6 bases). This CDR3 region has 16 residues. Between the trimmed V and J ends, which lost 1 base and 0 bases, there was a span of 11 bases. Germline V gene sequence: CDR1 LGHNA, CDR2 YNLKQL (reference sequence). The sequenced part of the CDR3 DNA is TGTGCCAGCAGCCAAGTCCGGGGGACTAGTGCAGAA. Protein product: CASSQVRGTSAE. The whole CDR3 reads CASSQVRGTSAETLYF.

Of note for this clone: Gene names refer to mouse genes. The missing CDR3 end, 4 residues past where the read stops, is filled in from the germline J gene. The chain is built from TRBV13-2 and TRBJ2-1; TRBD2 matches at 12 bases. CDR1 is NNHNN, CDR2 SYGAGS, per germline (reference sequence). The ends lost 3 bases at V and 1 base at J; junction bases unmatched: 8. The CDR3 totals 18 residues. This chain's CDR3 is CASGGPGTGGWNYAEQFF. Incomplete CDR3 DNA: TGTGCCAGCGGTGGTCCCGGGACTGGGGGGTGGAACTATGCT.

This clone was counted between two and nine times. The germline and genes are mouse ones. CDR3 DNA, as far as it was read: TGTGCCAGCAGCCAAGATGGGGGCTCCTAT. The encoded protein is CASSQDGGSY. The entire CDR3 protein reads CASSQDGGSYEQYF. The chain joins TRBV2 to TRBJ2-7; weak D call: TRBD2 (6 bases). The sequence runs out 4 residues before the end of the CDR3; the remainder is reconstructed from the germline J gene. Trimming stripped 0 bases from V and 0 bases from J, with 6 bases between. CDR1 is LGHNA, CDR2 YSYQKL, per germline. CDR3 size: 14 residues.

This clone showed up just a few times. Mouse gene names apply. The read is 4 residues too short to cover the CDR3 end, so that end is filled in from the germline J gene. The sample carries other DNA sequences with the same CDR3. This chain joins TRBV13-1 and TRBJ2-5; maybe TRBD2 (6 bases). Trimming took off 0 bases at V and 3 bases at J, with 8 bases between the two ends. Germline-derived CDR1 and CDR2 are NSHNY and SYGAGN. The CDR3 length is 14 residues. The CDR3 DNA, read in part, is TGTGCCAGCAGTGATGGGGGGGTTCAAGAC. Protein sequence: CASSDGGVQD. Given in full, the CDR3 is CASSDGGVQDTQYF.

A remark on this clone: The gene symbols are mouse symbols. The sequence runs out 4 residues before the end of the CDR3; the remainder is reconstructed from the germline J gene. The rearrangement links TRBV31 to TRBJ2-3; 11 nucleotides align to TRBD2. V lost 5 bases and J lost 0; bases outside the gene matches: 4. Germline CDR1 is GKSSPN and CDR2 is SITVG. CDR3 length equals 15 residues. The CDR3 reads CAWGTGGSSAETLYF. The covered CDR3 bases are TGTGCCTGGGGGACTGGGGGATCTAGTGCAGAA.

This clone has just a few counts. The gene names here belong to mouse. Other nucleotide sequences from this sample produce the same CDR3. The CDR3 DNA, read in part, is TGTGCCTGGAGTCTAGGGGGAAATTCGCCC. It yields the protein CAWSLGGNSP. The full CDR3 is CAWSLGGNSPLYF. This rearrangement joins TRBV31 to TRBJ1-6; a possible D gene is TRBD1 (6 bases). The read comes to an end 3 residues before the CDR3 does, leaving the germline J gene to fill in the end. TRBJ1-6 is classed as an ORF, of uncertain function. The CDR3 sequence is 13 residues long. V shed 0 bases and J shed 7 bases, with 7 bases lying between them. The germline CDR1 and CDR2 sequences are GKSSPN and SITVG.

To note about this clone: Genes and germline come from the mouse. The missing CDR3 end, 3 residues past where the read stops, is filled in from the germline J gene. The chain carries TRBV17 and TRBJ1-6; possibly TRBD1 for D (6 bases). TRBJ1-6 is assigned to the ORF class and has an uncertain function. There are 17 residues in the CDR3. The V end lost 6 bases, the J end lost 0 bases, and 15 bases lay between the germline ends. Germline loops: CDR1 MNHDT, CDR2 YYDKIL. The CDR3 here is CASRSRDKYSYNSPLYF. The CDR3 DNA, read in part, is TGTGCTAGCAGGTCCCGGGACAAATATTCCTATAATTCGCCC.

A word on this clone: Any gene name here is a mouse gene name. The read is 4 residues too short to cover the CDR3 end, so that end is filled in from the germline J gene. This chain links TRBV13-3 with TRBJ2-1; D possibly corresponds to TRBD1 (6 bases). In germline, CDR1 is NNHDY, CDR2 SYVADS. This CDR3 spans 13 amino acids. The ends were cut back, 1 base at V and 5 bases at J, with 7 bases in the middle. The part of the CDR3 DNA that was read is TGTGCCAGCAGTGATCCAGGGGATGCT. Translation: CASSDPGDA. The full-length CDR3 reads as CASSDPGDAEQFF.

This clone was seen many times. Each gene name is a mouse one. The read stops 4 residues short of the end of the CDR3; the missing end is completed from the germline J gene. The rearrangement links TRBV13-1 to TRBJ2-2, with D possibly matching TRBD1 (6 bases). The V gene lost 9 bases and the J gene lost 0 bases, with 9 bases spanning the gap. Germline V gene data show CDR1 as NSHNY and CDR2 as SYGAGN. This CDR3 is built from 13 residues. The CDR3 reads CATGTTNTGQLYF. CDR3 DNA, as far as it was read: TGTGCCACCGGGACAACAAACACCGGG.

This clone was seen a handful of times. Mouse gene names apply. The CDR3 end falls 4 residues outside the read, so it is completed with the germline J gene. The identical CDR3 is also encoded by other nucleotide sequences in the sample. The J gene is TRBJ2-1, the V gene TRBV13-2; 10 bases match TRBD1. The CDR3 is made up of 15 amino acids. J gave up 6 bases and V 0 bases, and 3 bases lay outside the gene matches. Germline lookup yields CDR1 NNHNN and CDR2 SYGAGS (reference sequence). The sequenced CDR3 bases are TGTGCCAGCGGTGATGCAGGGGACAGGGGTGCT. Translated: CASGDAGDRGA. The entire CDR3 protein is CASGDAGDRGAEQFF.

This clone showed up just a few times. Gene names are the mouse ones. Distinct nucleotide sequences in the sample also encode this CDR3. The CDR3 reads CASSQEPGANTEVFF. CDR3 DNA (partial): TGTGCCAGCAGCCAAGAGCCAGGCGCAAACACA. This chain uses TRBV5 with TRBJ1-1; no definite D call. The sequence runs out 4 residues before the end of the CDR3; the remainder is reconstructed from the germline J gene. Germline V gene sequence: CDR1 LGHNA, CDR2 YNLKQL (reference sequence). With 0 bases removed from V and 0 bases from J, the gap between germline ends came to 8 bases. The CDR3 consists of 15 residues.

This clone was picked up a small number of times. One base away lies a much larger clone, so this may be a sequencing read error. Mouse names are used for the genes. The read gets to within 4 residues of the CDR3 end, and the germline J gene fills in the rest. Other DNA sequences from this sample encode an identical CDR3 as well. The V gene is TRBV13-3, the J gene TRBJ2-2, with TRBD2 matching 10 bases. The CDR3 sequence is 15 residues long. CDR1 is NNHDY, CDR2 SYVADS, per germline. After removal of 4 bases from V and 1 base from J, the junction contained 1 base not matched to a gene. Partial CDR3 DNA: TGTGCCAGCAGTCGACTGGGGGGAAACACCGGG. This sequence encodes CASSRLGGNTG. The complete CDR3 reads CASSRLGGNTGQLYF.

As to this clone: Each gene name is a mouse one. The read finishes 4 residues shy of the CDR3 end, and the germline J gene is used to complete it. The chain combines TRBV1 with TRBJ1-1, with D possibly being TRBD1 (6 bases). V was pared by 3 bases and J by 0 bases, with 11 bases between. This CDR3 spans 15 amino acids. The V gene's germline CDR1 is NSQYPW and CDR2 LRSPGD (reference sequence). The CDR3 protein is CTCSAPQGSNTEVFF. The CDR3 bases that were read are TGCACCTGCAGTGCCCCGCAGGGGTCAAACACA.

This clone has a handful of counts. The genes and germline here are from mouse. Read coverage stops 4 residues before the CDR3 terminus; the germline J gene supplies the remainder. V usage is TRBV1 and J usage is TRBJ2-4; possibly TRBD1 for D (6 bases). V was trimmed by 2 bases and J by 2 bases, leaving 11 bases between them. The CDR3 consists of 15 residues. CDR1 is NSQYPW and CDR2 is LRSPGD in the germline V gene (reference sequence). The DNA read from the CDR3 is TGCACCTGCAGTGCACCCCGGGACACTCAAAAC. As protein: CTCSAPRDTQN. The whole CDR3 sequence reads CTCSAPRDTQNTLYF.

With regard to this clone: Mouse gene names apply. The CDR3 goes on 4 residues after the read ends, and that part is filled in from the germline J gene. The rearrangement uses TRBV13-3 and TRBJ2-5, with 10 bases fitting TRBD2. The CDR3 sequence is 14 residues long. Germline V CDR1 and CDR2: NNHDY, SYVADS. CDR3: CASSGLGGEDTQYF. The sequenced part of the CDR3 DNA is TGTGCCAGCAGTGGACTGGGGGGAGAAGAC.

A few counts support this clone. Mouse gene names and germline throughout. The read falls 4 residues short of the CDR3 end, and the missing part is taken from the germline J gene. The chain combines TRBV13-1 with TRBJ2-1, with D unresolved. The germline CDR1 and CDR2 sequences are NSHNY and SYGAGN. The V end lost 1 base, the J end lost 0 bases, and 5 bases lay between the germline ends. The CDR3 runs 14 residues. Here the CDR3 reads CASSDQSNYAEQFF. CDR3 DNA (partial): TGTGCCAGCAGTGATCAGAGTAACTATGCT.

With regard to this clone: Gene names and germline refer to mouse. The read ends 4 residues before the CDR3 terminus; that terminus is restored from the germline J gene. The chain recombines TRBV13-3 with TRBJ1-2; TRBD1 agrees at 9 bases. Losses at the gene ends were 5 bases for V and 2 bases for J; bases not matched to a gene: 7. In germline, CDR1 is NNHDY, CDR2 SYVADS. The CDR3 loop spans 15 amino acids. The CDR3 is CASRKQGARNSDYTF. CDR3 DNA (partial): TGTGCCAGCAGGAAACAGGGGGCGCGGAACTCC.

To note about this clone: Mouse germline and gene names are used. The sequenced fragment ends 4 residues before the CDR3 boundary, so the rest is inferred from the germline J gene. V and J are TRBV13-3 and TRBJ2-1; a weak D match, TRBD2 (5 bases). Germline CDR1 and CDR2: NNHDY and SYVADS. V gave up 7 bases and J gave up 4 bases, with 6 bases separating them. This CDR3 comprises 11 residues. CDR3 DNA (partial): TGTGCCAGCGTGGGGTATGCT. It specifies CASVGYA. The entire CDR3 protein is CASVGYAEQFF.

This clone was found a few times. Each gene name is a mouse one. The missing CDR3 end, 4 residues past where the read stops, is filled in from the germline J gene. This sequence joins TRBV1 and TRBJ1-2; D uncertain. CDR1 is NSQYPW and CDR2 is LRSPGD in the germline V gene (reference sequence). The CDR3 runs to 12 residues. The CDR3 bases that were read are TGCACCTGCAGTGCCGGACTGGAC. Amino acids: CTCSAGLD. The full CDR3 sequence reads CTCSAGLDDYTF.

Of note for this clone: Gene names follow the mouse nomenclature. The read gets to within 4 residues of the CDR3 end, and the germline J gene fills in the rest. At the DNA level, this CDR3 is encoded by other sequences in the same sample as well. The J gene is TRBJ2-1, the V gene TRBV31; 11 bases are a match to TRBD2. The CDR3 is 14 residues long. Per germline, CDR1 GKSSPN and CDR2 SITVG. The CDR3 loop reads CAWSPRDWGAEQFF. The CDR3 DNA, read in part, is TGTGCCTGGAGTCCCCGGGACTGGGGGGCT.

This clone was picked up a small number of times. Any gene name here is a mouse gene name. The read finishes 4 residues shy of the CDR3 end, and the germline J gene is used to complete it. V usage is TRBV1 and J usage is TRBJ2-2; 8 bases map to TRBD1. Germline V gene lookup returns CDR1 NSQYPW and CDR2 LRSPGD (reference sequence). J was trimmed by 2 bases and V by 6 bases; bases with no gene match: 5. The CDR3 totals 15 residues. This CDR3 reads CTCSQGAGNTGQLYF. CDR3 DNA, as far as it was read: TGCACCTGCAGCCAGGGGGCGGGGAACACCGGG.

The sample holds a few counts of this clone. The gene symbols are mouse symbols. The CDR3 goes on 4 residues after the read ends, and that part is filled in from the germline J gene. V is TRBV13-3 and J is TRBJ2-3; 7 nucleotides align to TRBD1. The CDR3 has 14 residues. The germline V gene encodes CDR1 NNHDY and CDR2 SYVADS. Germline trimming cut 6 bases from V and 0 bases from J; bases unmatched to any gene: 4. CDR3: CASNRGESAETLYF. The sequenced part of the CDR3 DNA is TGTGCCAGCAACAGGGGAGAAAGTGCAGAA.

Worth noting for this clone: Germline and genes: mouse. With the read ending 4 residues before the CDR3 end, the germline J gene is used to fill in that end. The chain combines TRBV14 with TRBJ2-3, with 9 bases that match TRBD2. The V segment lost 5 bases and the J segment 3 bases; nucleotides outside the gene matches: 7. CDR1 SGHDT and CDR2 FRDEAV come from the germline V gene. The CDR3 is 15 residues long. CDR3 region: CASRIGGANAETLYF. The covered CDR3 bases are TGTGCCAGCAGGATTGGGGGGGCGAACGCAGAA.

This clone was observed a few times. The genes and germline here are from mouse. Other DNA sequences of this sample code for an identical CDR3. The sequenced part of the CDR3 DNA is TGCACCTGCAGTGAACTGGGTAACTATGCT. Amino acids: CTCSELGNYA. The entire CDR3 sequence reads CTCSELGNYAEQFF. This chain links TRBV1 with TRBJ2-1; tentatively, D is TRBD2 (6 bases). The DNA ends 4 residues before the CDR3 does, and the rest of the CDR3 is filled in from the germline J gene. Trimming cost V 4 bases and J 0 bases, with 7 bases left between them. This CDR3 contains 14 residues. CDR1 and CDR2 from the germline V gene are NSQYPW and LRSPGD (reference sequence).

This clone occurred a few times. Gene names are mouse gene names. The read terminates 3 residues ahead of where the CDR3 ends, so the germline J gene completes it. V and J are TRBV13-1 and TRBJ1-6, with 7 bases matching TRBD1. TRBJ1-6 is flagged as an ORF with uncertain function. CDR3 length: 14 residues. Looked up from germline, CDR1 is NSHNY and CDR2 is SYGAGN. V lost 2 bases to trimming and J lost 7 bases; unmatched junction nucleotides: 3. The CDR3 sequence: CASSEDRTNSPLYF. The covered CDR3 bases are TGTGCCAGCAGTGAGGACAGGACCAATTCGCCC.

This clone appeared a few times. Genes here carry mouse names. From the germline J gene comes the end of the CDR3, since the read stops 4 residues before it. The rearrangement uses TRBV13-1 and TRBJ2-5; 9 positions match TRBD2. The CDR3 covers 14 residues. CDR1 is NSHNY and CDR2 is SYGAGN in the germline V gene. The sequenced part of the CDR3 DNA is TGTGCCAGCAGCTCCTCTGGGGGGGAAGAC. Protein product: CASSSSGGED. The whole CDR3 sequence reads CASSSSGGEDTQYF.